The present entry profiles one T cell receptor (beta chain) with its context. This CDR3 has 17 amino acids. The germline gives CDR1 MDHEN, CDR2 SYDVKM. Between the trimmed V and J ends, which lost 6 bases and 5 bases, there was a span of 22 bases. Produced via immunoSEQ multiplex PCR; TCRdb's table is partial and in-frame only. The sample shows tens of thousands of clones, 90% to 95% of them seen only once. These data are taken from a study of T cell changes during pregnancy in multiple sclerosis. The chain links TRBV28 to TRBJ1-4, with D possibly being TRBD1 (5 bases). Sample: peripheral blood, taken in the third trimester of pregnancy. This receptor was obtained from a female donor in good health, enrolled as a control in a pregnancy study. The CDR3 sequence is CASSPGVLGTRNEKLFF. As DNA, the CDR3 is TGTGCCAGCAGCCCCGGGGTTTTGGGGACTCGCAATGAAAAACTGTTTTTT.